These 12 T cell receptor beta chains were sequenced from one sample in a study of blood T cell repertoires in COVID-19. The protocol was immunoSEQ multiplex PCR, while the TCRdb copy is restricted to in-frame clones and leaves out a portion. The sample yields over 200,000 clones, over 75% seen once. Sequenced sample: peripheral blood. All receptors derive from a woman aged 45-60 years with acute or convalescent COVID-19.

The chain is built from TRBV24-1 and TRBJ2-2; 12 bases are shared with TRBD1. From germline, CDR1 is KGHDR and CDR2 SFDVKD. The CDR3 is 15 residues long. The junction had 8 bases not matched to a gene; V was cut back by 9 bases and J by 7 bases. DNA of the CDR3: TGTGCCACCGGGGGGACAGGGGGCTCGGACGGGGAGCTGTTTTTT. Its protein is CATGGTGGSDGELFF.

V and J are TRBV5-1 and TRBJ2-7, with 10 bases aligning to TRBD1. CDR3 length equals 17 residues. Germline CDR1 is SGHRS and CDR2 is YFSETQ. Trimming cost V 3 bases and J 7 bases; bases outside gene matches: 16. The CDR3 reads CASSWSGAETGGGEQYF. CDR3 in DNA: TGCGCCAGCAGCTGGAGTGGGGCCGAGACAGGGGGCGGGGAGCAGTACTTC. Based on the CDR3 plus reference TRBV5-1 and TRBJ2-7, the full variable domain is KAGVTQTPRYLIKTRGQQVTLSCSPISGHRSVSWYQQTPGQGLQFLFEYFSETQRNKGNFPGRFSGRQFSNSRSEMNVSTLELGDSALYLCASSWSGAETGGGEQYFGPGTRLTVT.

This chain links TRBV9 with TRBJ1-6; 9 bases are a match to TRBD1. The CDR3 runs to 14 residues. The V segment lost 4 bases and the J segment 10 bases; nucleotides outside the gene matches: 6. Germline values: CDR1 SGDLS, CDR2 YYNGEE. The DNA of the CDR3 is TGTGCCAGCAGCAACAGGGGGCTGAACTCACCCCTCCACTTT. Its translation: CASSNRGLNSPLHF.

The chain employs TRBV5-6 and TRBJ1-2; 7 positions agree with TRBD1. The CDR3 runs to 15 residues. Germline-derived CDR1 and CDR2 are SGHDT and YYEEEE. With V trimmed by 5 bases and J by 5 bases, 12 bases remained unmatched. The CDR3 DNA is TGTGCCAGCAGACCCTCTCCGGGGACAGCTTATGGCTACACCTTC. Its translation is CASRPSPGTAYGYTF.

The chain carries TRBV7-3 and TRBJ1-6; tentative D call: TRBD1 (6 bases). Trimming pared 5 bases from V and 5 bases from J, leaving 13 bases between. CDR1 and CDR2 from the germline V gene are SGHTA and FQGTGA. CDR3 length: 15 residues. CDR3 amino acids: CASSPTGTNNSPLHF. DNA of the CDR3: TGTGCCAGCAGCCCGACAGGAACTAATAATTCACCCCTCCACTTT.

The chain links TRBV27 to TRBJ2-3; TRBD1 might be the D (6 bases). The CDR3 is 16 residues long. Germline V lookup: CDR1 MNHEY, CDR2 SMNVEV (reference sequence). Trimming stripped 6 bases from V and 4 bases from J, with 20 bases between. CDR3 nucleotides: TGTGCCAGCAGGTACAGGGTAAGGGAGTGGCCAGATACGCAGTATTTT. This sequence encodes CASRYRVREWPDTQYF.

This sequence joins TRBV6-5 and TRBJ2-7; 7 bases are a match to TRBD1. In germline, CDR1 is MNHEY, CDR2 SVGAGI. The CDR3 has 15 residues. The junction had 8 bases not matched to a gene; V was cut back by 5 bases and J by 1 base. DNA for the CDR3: TGTGCCAGCAGTCCTAGACAGGGTTATTCCTACGAGCAGTACTTC. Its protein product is CASSPRQGYSYEQYF.

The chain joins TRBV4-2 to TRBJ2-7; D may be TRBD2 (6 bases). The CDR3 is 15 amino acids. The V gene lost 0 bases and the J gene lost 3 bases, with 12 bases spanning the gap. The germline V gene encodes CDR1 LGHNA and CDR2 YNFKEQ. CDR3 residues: CASSQELAGIYEQYF. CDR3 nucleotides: TGTGCCAGCAGCCAAGAACTAGCTGGTATCTACGAGCAGTACTTC.

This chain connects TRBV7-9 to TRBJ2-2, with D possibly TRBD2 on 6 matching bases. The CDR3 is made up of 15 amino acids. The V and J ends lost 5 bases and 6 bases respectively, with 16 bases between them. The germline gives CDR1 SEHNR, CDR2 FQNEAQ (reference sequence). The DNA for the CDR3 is TGTGCCAGCAGCCCAACGGGGGTTGGCGCCGGGGAGCTGTTTTTT. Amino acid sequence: CASSPTGVGAGELFF.

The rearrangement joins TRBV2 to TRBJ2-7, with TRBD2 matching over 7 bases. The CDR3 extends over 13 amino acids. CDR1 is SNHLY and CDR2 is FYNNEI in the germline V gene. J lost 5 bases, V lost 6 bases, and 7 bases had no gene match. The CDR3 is CASRTGEGHEQYF. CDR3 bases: TGTGCCAGCAGGACGGGGGAGGGCCACGAGCAGTACTTC.

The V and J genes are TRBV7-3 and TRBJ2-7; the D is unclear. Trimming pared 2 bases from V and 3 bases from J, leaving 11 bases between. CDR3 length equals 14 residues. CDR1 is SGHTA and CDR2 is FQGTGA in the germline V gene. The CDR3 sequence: CASSLGAEYYEQYF. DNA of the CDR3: TGTGCCAGCAGCTTAGGCGCGGAATACTACGAGCAGTACTTC.

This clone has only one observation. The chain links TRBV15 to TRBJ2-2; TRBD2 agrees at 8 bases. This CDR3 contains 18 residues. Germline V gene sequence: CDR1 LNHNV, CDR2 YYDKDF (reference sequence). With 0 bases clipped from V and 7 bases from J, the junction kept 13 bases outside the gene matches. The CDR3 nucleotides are TGTGCCACCAGCAGAGATTATAGCGGGACCCGATCAGGCGGGGAGCTGTTTTTT. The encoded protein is CATSRDYSGTRSGGELFF.